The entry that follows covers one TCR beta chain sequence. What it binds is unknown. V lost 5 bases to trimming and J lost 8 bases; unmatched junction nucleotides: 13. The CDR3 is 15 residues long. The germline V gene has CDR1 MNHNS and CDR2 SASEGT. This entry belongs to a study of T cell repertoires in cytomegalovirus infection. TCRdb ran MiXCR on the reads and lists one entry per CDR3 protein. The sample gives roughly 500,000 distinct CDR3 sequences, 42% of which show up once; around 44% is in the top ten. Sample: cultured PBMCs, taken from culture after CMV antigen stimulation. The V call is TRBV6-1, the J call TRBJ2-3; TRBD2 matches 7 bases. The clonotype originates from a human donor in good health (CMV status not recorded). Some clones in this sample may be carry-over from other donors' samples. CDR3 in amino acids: CASSTGAGRSVTQYF. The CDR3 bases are TGTGCCAGCAGTACTGGAGCGGGGCGGTCAGTTACGCAGTATTTT.